Listed below are T cell receptor beta chains from one sample, sequenced in a study of graft-versus-host responses after intestinal transplantation. Clones were read by immunoSEQ multiplex PCR, and TCRdb kept only the in-frame ones, dropping some. The table has nearly 110,000 clones, approximately 88% seen once; the top ten hold over 0.6%. Their specific antigens are unknown. This sample comprised unstimulated CD4+ T cells sorted from spleen or lymph node cells, obtained before transplant. These receptors were collected from a human donor who was the organ donor for an intestinal transplant. CDR3s include the opening cysteine and the closing phenylalanine or tryptophan. A D gene is named only where the DNA matches it firmly. Only part of the rows carry a size: once, few, many, or a class if the clone is expanded.

D gene	clone size	V gene	J gene	CDR3 protein	CDR3 DNA
TRBD2	-	TRBV6-5	TRBJ2-2	CASSYEAGVNTGELFF	TGTGCCAGCAGTTACGAGGCGGGGGTGAACACCGGGGAGCTGTTTTTT
TRBD1	-	TRBV5-1	TRBJ2-7	CASSRTGGSSYEQYF	TGCGCCAGCAGTCGGACAGGGGGAAGCTCCTACGAGCAGTACTTC
-	-	TRBV5-1	TRBJ1-5	CASSTGGNQPQHF	TGCGCCAGCAGCACCGGGGGCAATCAGCCCCAGCATTTT
-	-	TRBV7-2	TRBJ2-7	CASSLDLLSWYEQYF	TGTGCCAGCAGCTTAGATTTGCTCTCTTGGTACGAGCAGTACTTC
-	-	TRBV6-1	TRBJ2-7	CASREGPYEQYF	TGTGCCAGCAGGGAGGGGCCCTACGAGCAGTACTTC
TRBD2	few	TRBV14	TRBJ2-1	CASSQERKAGGPNEQFF	TGTGCCAGCAGCCAAGAGAGAAAAGCGGGAGGGCCTAATGAGCAGTTCTTC
-	-	TRBV5-1	TRBJ2-2	CASSLARGLDTGELFF	TGCGCCAGCAGCTTGGCTCGGGGGTTGGACACCGGGGAGCTGTTTTTT
TRBD1	-	TRBV19	TRBJ1-5	CASTRGTGGGQPQHF	TGTGCCAGTACCCGGGGCACAGGGGGAGGGCAGCCCCAGCATTTT
-	-	TRBV10-3	TRBJ2-5	CATRSGSQETQYF	TGTGCCACCCGGAGCGGGTCTCAAGAGACCCAGTACTTC
-	few	TRBV7-2	TRBJ1-3	CASSPGIGPGNTIYF	TGTGCCAGCAGCCCAGGCATCGGGCCAGGAAACACCATATATTTT
-	-	TRBV9	TRBJ2-5	CASSPHLATETQYF	TGTGCCAGCAGCCCCCATCTAGCGACAGAGACCCAGTACTTC
-	-	TRBV18	TRBJ1-1	CASSKGRGTEAFF	TGTGCCAGCTCAAAAGGGAGGGGTACTGAAGCTTTCTTT
-	once	TRBV6-1	TRBJ2-1	CASMDRRAEQFF	TGTGCCAGCATGGATCGGCGGGCTGAGCAGTTCTTC
TRBD1	-	TRBV11-2	TRBJ2-1	CASSPDRDYNEQFF	TGTGCCAGCAGCCCAGACAGGGACTACAATGAGCAGTTCTTC
-	once	TRBV5-1	TRBJ1-4	CASSLVGLEKLFF	TGCGCCAGCAGCTTGGTGGGCCTTGAAAAACTGTTTTTT
-	once	TRBV6-1	TRBJ2-3	CATNSGSLVDTQYF	TGTGCCACCAACTCGGGGAGTTTGGTAGATACGCAGTATTTT
-	-	TRBV2	TRBJ1-6	CASSEAITGSPLHF	TGTGCCAGCAGTGAAGCTATAACAGGGTCACCCCTCCACTTT
-	-	TRBV19	TRBJ2-6	CASSASGANVLTF	TGTGCCAGTAGCGCCTCTGGGGCCAACGTCCTGACTTTC
-	-	TRBV10-1	TRBJ2-3	CASSEFPTSRTRTDTQYF	TGCGCCAGCAGTGAGTTTCCGACTAGTAGGACGCGCACAGATACGCAGTATTTT
-	-	TRBV4-1	TRBJ1-1	CASSQGVVENTEAFF	TGCGCCAGCAGCCAAGGAGTGGTTGAAAACACTGAAGCTTTCTTT
-	once	TRBV5-1	TRBJ2-1	CASSLSVAYNEQFF	TGCGCCAGCAGCCTAAGTGTTGCCTACAATGAGCAGTTCTTC
TRBD1	-	TRBV28	TRBJ2-6	CASSLHTGGGANVLTF	TGTGCCAGCAGTTTGCACACAGGGGGTGGGGCCAACGTCCTGACTTTC
-	-	TRBV6-1	TRBJ1-6	CASGRGSYNSPLHF	TGTGCCAGCGGTCGGGGGTCCTATAATTCACCCCTCCACTTT
-	-	TRBV7-2	TRBJ1-6	CASSPDGSSYNSPLHF	TGTGCCAGCAGCCCGGACGGGAGCTCCTATAATTCACCCCTCCACTTT
-	-	TRBV7-8	TRBJ2-5	CASRQGLGIGETQYF	TGTGCCAGCAGGCAAGGTCTCGGGATCGGGGAGACCCAGTACTTC
-	-	TRBV20-1	TRBJ2-1	CSATPHNEQFF	TGCAGCGCGACCCCTCACAATGAGCAGTTCTTC
TRBD2	-	TRBV7-9	TRBJ2-5	CASSPRLAGAEETQYF	TGTGCCAGCAGCCCCAGACTAGCGGGGGCAGAAGAGACCCAGTACTTC
TRBD1	once	TRBV19	TRBJ1-6	CASSPRNRGRSNSPLHF	TGTGCCAGTAGTCCTCGAAACAGGGGGCGATCCAATTCACCCCTCCACTTT
-	-	TRBV6-5	TRBJ1-1	CASSYAQGSSAFF	TGTGCCAGCAGTTACGCCCAGGGCAGCTCGGCTTTCTTT
TRBD2	-	TRBV27	TRBJ2-7	CASISGGVGEQYF	TGTGCCAGCATCTCGGGGGGTGTAGGCGAGCAGTACTTC
-	-	TRBV2	TRBJ1-2	CASNLWGRQRPYGYTF	TGTGCCAGCAACTTGTGGGGAAGACAGAGACCCTATGGCTACACCTTC
TRBD2	-	TRBV9	TRBJ2-1	CASSFTGTRGDEQFF	TGTGCCAGCAGCTTTACCGGGACTAGGGGCGATGAGCAGTTCTTC